This T cell receptor beta chain was obtained from a study of blood T cell repertoires in COVID-19. Study-wide background: T cells, B-cell-depleted T cells, or PBMCs supplied cDNA or gDNA.

The protocol was immunoSEQ multiplex PCR, while the TCRdb copy is restricted to in-frame clones and leaves out a portion. The repertoire has 210,000 or so clones, roughly 86% of them found once; the top ten carry 2.7%. This TCR came from a woman in her sixties or seventies with acute or convalescent COVID-19. The sequencing input was peripheral blood.

The DNA of the CDR3 is TGTGCCAGCAGCCTCGGGGTAGGTGAGCAGTTCTTC. Translating it yields CASSLGVGEQFF. The chain recombines TRBV6-1 with TRBJ2-1, with D perhaps matching TRBD2 (5 bases). CDR1 is MNHNS, CDR2 SASEGT, per germline. Trimming removed 6 bases from V and 9 bases from J, with 12 bases in between. CDR3 length: 12 amino acids.